The following is a T cell receptor (beta chain) sequence with its context. It has no known antigen specificity. Base-call qualities are not available, and no considerably larger clone is one nucleotide away. These data originate in a study of blood T cell repertoires in COVID-19 (dated by TCRdb to about 2020). In terms of the full investigation: Collaborator samples came from the United States, Italy and Spain and covered acute and convalescent phases of COVID-19. Where available, HLA class I and class II types were obtained from metadata supplied by the sample provider rather than from assay-based typing. The sample metadata nearly always contained a de-identified subject ID, COVID-19 status, age in years and sex. The samples were drawn from two sources: the first 160 participants of the ongoing ImmuneRACE study, and 950 to 1,500 subjects contributed by 6 global collaborators. The repertoires were released in a freely available public database intended as a resource for research on the immune response to SARS-CoV-2. The material from the prospective study consisted of cDNA or gDNA derived from T cells, B-cell-depleted T cells, or PBMCs. Deeply sampled blood TCRbeta repertoires from subjects exposed to, actively infected with, or recovered from COVID-19 were included in the dataset.

Another Seattle source contributed samples from volunteer blood donors who had recovered from COVID-19. Each collaborating institution followed its own protocols to collect whole blood in K2EDTA tubes. For TCRbeta analysis, collaborators shipped samples in one of three forms: frozen whole blood, isolated PBMCs, or DNA extracted from either of those sample types. TCRbeta CDR3 regions were amplified from genomic DNA using the immunoSEQ Assay, a bias-controlled multiplex PCR. From the authors' description of their analysis: Within the assay, amplification of reference gene primers was used to estimate how many nucleated cells each sample contained. To quantify the absolute abundance of each unique TCRbeta CDR3 rearrangement, sequence reads were collapsed and filtered. For each sample, productive Simpson clonality was calculated as the square root of Simpson's diversity index across productive rearrangements. The clones in this table, taken by TCRdb from immuneACCESS, are in-frame only. Not every clone is retained; where verified, under half of the shortfall comes from an unresolved V gene, and the cause of the rest is unknown. That table furnishes V, J and clone size, whereas the DNA furnished D and trimming. The table for this sample lists roughly 250,000 clones; less than 90% of them were counted only once. The ten largest make up 1.5% of the sample.

From the germline V gene, CDR1 is MDHEN and CDR2 is SYDVKM. The CDR3 has 16 amino acids, counting the end cysteine and phenylalanine. CDR3 DNA only is kept here, 48 bases in frame from base 1. After removal of 7 bases from V and 1 base from J, the junction retains 10 bases not matched to a gene. Broad study findings and their caveats: Clinical and demographic metadata were provided uncurated, with the amount varying by source and participant.

The chain joins TRBV28 to TRBJ2-1; 7 bases in between match TRBD2. The TCR sequence derives from a woman in her forties who had recovered from COVID-19. The sample comprised peripheral blood. The DNA sequence is as follows: TGTGCCAGCACCCCTTTAGGGAGGGCGTCCTACAATGAGCAGTTCTTC. The encoded protein is CASTPLGRASYNEQFF.